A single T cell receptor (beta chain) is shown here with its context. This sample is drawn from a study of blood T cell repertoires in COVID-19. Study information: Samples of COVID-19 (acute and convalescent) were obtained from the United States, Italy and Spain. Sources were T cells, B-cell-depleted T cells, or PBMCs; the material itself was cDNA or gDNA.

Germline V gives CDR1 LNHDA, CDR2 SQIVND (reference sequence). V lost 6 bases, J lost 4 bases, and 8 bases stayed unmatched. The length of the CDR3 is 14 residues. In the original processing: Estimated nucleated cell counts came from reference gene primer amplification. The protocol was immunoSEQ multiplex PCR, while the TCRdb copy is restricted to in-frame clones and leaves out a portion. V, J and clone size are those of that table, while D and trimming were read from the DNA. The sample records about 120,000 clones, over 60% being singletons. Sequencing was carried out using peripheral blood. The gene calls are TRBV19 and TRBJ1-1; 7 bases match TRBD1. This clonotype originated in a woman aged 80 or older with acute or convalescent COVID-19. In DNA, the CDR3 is TGTGCCAGTAGGACCCTGGACAGGCTCACTGAAGCTTTCTTT. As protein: CASRTLDRLTEAFF.